The 6 T cell receptor beta chains presented below share a single source sample, sequenced in a study of blood T cell repertoires in COVID-19. The protocol was immunoSEQ multiplex PCR, while the TCRdb copy is restricted to in-frame clones and leaves out a portion. The table records almost 250,000 clones, approximately 85% of them present only once. Material for sequencing was PBMCs or T cells enriched from blood (not recorded which). These TCRs come from a woman in her fifties or sixties with acute COVID-19.

V is TRBV3-1 (or the pseudogene TRBV3-2) and J is TRBJ1-5, with D perhaps TRBD1 (5 bases). The V gene's germline CDR1 is LGHDT and CDR2 YNNKEL (reference sequence). CDR3 length equals 15 residues. The germline V and J ends were trimmed by 1 base and 4 bases, with 11 bases remaining between them. The CDR3 DNA is TGTGCCAGCAGCCAAGGGGGCGGGGGAAATCAGCCCCAGCATTTT. Amino acid sequence: CASSQGGGGNQPQHF.

The rearrangement uses TRBV18 and TRBJ1-5, with D perhaps matching TRBD1 (6 bases). The CDR3 is 15 residues long. V was trimmed by 2 bases and J by 6 bases, leaving 14 bases between them. Germline CDR1 is KGHSH and CDR2 is LQKENI. The CDR3 DNA follows: TGTGCCAGCTCACCAGCAGGGGAGGGGAGTCAGCCCCAGCATTTT. Translation gives CASSPAGEGSQPQHF.

This sequence joins TRBV6-1 and TRBJ2-3, with 7 nucleotides matching TRBD1. This CDR3 comprises 18 residues. V lost 2 bases, J lost 2 bases, and 13 bases stayed unmatched. Germline V gene data show CDR1 as MNHNS and CDR2 as SASEGT. CDR3 in amino acids: CASSEPTDRALPTDTQYF. CDR3 DNA: TGTGCCAGCAGTGAACCAACCGACAGGGCCCTACCCACAGATACGCAGTATTTT.

The J gene is TRBJ1-1, the V gene TRBV20-1; D might be TRBD1 (6 bases). Germline V gene sequence: CDR1 DFQATT, CDR2 SNEGSKA (reference sequence). The CDR3 consists of 11 residues. CDR3 nucleotides: TGCAAAACAGGGATGAACACTGAAGCTTTCTTT. It translates to CKTGMNTEAFF.

This chain links TRBV10-3 with TRBJ1-5; D call uncertain. The CDR3 is 14 amino acids. Germline V gives CDR1 ENHRY, CDR2 SYGVKD. The V end was cut by 2 bases, the J end by 3 bases, with 8 bases between. The chain's CDR3 is CAISEAGNNQPQHF. CDR3 nucleotide sequence: TGTGCCATCAGTGAGGCCGGGAACAATCAGCCCCAGCATTTT.

The J gene is TRBJ1-2, the V gene TRBV5-1; D is perhaps TRBD1 (5 bases). The CDR3 spans 12 residues. Germline assignment: CDR1 SGHRS and CDR2 YFSETQ. The V and J ends lost 4 bases and 8 bases respectively, with 12 bases between them. The DNA of the CDR3 is TGCGCCAGCAGCGGGGCCAGGCGCGGCTACACCTTC. It specifies CASSGARRGYTF.